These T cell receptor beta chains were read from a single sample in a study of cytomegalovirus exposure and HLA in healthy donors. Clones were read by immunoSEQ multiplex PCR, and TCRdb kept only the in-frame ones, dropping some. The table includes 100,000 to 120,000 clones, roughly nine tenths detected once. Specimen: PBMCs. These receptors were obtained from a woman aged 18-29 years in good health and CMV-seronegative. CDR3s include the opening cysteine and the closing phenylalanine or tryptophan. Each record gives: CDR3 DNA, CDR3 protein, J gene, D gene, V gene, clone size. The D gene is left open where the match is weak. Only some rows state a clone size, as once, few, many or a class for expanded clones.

TGTGCCAGCAGAAACGGGGACGGGGAGGCCGGGGAGCTGTTTTTT CASRNGDGEAGELFF TRBJ2-2 - TRBV6-6 -
TGCGCCAGCAGTGAGTCCCTAGCGGTATACAATGAGCAGTTCTTC CASSESLAVYNEQFF TRBJ2-1 TRBD2 TRBV10-1 once
TGTGCCAGCAGTCCCCCTTTGACTGATATCCGTCGGGAGCAGTACTTC CASSPPLTDIRREQYF TRBJ2-7 - TRBV28 once
TGTGCCAGCAGTCGGTCACAGGGGGCGGGAGATACGCAGTATTTT CASSRSQGAGDTQYF TRBJ2-3 TRBD1 TRBV28 few
TGCGCCAGCAGCTTGGCCGGGTACACAGGGGGCTTTCAAGAGACCCAGTACTTC CASSLAGYTGGFQETQYF TRBJ2-5 TRBD1 TRBV5-1 -
TGTGCTAGCAGCTTACGGGGGGCGCAAGAGACCCAGTACTTC CASSLRGAQETQYF TRBJ2-5 - TRBV7-7 -
TGTGCCAGCAGTTTAAGGTCAGGGTCACCCCTCCACTTT CASSLRSGSPLHF TRBJ1-6 - TRBV28 -
TGTGCGGGCTGGCACAGTAACTATGGCTACACCTTC CAGWHSNYGYTF TRBJ1-2 - TRBV30 -
TGTGCCAGCAGCGGACAGTTAACCTACGAGCAGTACTTC CASSGQLTYEQYF TRBJ2-7 - TRBV6-6 -
TGTGCCTGGAGAATCGGACTAAGCACAGATACGCAGTATTTT CAWRIGLSTDTQYF TRBJ2-3 - TRBV30 -
TGTGCCAGCTCACCCAGGGCGCCGGGAGAGACCCAGTACTTC CASSPRAPGETQYF TRBJ2-5 - TRBV18 -
TGTGCCATCGGGGCTATAGCGGGAGGGCCCTACAATGAGCAGTTCTTC CAIGAIAGGPYNEQFF TRBJ2-1 TRBD2 TRBV10-3 -
TGTGCCAGCAGCTTAAGATTAGCGAGCACGGATACGCAGTATTTT CASSLRLASTDTQYF TRBJ2-3 - TRBV7-2 -
TGTGCCTGGGGGACAGGCTTGAATCAGCCCCAGCATTTT CAWGTGLNQPQHF TRBJ1-5 TRBD1 TRBV30 -
TGTGCCAGCAGCCTTCGCACAGATACGCAGTATTTT CASSLRTDTQYF TRBJ2-3 - TRBV13 -
TGTGCCAGCAGCCAAGTCAGTATCCACGAGGAGCCCCAGCATTTT CASSQVSIHEEPQHF TRBJ1-5 - TRBV4-2 once
TGTGCCAGCAGCTCCCGGGACTATGTTTCAGATACGCAGTATTTT CASSSRDYVSDTQYF TRBJ2-3 TRBD2 TRBV7-2 -
TGTGCCAGCAGTCTTCGACAGGAAGGGCGTTTAGATAGCAATCAGCCCCAGCATTTT CASSLRQEGRLDSNQPQHF TRBJ1-5 - TRBV27 -
TGCGCCAGCAGCCAAGATAGGCCCACCCGGGACAGGGAGGGTCAGCCCCAGCATTTT CASSQDRPTRDREGQPQHF TRBJ1-5 TRBD1 TRBV4-3 -
TGTGCCAGTAGTGCAAAAAAGGGGTCCTATAATTCACCCCTCCACTTT CASSAKKGSYNSPLHF TRBJ1-6 - TRBV19 -